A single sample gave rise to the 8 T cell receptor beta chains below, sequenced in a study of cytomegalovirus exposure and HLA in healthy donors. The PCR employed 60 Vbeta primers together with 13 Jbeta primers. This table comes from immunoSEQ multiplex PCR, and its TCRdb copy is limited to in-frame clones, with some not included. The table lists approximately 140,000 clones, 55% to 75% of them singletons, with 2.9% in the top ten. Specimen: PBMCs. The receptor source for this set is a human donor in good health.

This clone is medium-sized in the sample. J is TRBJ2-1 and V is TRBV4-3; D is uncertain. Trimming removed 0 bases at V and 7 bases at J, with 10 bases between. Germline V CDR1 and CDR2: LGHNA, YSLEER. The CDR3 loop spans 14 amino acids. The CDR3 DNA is TGCGCCAGCAGCCAAGATCTCGAGTGGAATGAGCAGTTCTTC. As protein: CASSQDLEWNEQFF.

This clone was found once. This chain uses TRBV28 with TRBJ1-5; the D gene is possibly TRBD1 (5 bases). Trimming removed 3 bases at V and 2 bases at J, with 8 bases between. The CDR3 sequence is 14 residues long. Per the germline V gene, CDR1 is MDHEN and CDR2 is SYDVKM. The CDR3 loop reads CASSLGGGNQPQHF. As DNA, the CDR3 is TGTGCCAGCAGTTTGGGGGGGGGCAATCAGCCCCAGCATTTT. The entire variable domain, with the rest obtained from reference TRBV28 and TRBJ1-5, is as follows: DVKVTQSSRYLVKRTGEKVFLECVQDMDHENMFWYRQDPGLGLRLIYFSYDVKMKEKGDIPEGYSVSREKKERFSLILESASTNQTSMYLCASSLGGGNQPQHFGDGTRLSIL.

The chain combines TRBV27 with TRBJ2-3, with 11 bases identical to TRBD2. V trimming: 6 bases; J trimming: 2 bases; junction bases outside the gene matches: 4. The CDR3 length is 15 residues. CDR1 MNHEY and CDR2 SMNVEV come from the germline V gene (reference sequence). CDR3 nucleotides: TGTGCCAGCAGCAGGGGACTAGCGGACACAGATACGCAGTATTTT. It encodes CASSRGLADTDTQYF.

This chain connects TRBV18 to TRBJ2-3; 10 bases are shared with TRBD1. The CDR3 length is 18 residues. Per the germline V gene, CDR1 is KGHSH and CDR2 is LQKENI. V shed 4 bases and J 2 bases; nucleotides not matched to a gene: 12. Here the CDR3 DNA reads TGTGCCAGCTCACGAGACAGGGGGCGGCGGGAGATCACAGATACGCAGTATTTT. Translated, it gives CASSRDRGRREITDTQYF.

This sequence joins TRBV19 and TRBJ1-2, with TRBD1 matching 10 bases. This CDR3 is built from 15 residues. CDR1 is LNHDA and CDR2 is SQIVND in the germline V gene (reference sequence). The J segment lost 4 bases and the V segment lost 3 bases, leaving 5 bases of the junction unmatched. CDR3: CASSMAGQGTYGYTF. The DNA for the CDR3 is TGTGCCAGTAGTATGGCGGGACAGGGGACCTATGGCTACACCTTC.

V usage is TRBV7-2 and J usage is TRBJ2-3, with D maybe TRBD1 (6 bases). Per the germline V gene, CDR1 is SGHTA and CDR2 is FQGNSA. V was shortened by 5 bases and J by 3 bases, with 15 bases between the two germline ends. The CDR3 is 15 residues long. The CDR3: CASSGRGIGTDTQYF. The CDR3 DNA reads TGTGCCAGCAGCGGCAGGGGTATAGGGACAGATACGCAGTATTTT.

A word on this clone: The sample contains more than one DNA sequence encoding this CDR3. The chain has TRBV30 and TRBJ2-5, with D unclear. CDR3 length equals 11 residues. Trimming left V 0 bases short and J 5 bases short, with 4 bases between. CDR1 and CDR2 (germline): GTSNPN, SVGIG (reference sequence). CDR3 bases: TGTGCCTGGAGTGTTCGGGAGACCCAGTACTTC. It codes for CAWSVRETQYF.

The CDR3 sequence is CASRADRGHSPLHF. DNA for the CDR3: TGTGCCAGCAGAGCGGACAGGGGGCACTCACCCCTCCACTTT. The rearrangement uses TRBV2 and TRBJ1-6; TRBD1 agrees at 11 bases. The CDR3 has 14 residues. V trimming: 6 bases; J trimming: 10 bases; junction bases outside the gene matches: 5. The germline V gene encodes CDR1 SNHLY and CDR2 FYNNEI.